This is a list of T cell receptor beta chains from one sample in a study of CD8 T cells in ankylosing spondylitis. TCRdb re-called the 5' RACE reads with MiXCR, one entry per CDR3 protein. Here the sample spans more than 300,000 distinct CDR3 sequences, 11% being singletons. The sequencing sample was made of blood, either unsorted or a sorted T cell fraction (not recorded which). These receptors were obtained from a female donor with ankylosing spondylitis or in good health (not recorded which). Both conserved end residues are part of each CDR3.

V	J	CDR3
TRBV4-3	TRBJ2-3	CASGHRAADTQYF
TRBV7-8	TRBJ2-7	CASSQGVSGANLYEQYF
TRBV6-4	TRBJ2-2	CASSRASDTGELFF
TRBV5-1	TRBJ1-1	CASSLDWGNTEAFF
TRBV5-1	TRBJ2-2	CASGFRASNTGELFF
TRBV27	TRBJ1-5	CASSLGQLIQPQHF
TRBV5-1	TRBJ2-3	CASSLEGGTSTDTQYF
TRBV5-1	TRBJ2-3	CASSLEFSSDTQYF
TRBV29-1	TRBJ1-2	CSVERRGNYGYTF
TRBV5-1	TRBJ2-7	CASSLPTSGSYEQYF
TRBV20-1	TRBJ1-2	CSARDSMLRYTF
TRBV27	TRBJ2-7	CASSPRMGYEQYF
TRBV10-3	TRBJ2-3	CAISGLGNRDTQYF
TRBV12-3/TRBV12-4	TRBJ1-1	CASSLTGGKNTEAFF
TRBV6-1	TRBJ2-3	CASRTGASTDTQYF
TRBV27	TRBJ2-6	CASSFSGSRFSGANVLTF
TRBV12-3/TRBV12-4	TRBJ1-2	CASSLSGTVVYTF
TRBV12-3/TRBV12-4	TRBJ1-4	CASRRTGAFEKLFF
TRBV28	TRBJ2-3	CTTGLNTDTQYF
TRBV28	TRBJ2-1	CASTRLAEHNEQFF
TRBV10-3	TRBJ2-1	CAISELSRAGESYNEQFF
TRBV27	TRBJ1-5	CASSLNRVGQPQHF
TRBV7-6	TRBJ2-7	CASSLAPGQSSYEQYF
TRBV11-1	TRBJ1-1	CASSLTRVNTEAFF
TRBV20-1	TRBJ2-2	CSAEGGNTGELFF
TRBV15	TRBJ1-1	CAIIKAGRSGGRDTEAFF
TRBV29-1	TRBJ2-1	CSVELAAYNEQFF
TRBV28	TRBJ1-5	CASILDRVGNQPQHF
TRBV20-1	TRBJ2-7	CSANPLNLGGGREQYF
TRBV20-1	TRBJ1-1	CSAPIEGGYTEAFF
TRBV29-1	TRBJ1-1	CSVGRRRTEAFF
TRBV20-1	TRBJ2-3	CSARDYSVLTDTQYF